This T cell receptor beta chain derives from a study of shared clonotypes between healthy human individuals. Study-wide context: Three plates each covered CD4 naive and memory; CD8 naive two, CD8 memory one.

The assay was immunoSEQ multiplex PCR, and TCRdb's table has in-frame clones only and misses some. The data contain hundreds of thousands of clones, under 95% of them singletons. The naive CD8 fraction comprised CD45RO-negative cells positively selected for CCR7 and excluded terminally differentiated effector memory CD45RA+ cells. This CDR3 contains 14 residues. Germline CDR1 reads MRHNA; CDR2 reads SNTAGT. V lost 2 bases and J lost 5; bases outside the gene matches: 3. Material: naive CD8+ T cells sorted from blood. The TCR sequence derives from a man between 25 and 39 years old in good health. The chain couples TRBV6-4 to TRBJ2-1, with 7 bases identical to TRBD1. Here the CDR3 DNA reads TGTGCCAGCAGTGACGACAGGGAGCACAATGAGCAGTTCTTC. Translating gives CASSDDREHNEQFF.